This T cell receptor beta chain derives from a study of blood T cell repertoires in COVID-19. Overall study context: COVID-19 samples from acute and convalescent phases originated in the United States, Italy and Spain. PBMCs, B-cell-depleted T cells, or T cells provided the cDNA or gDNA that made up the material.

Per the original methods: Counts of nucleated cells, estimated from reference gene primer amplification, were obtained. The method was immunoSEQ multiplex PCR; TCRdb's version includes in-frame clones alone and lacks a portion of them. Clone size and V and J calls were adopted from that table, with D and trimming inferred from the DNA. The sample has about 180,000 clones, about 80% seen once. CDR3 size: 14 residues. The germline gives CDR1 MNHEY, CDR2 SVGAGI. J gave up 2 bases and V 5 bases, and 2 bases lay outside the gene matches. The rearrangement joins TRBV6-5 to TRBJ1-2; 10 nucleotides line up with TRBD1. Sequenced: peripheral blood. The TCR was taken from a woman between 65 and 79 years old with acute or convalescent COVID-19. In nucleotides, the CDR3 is TGTGCCAGCAGTCGGACAGGGGGGAACTATGGCTACACCTTC. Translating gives CASSRTGGNYGYTF.